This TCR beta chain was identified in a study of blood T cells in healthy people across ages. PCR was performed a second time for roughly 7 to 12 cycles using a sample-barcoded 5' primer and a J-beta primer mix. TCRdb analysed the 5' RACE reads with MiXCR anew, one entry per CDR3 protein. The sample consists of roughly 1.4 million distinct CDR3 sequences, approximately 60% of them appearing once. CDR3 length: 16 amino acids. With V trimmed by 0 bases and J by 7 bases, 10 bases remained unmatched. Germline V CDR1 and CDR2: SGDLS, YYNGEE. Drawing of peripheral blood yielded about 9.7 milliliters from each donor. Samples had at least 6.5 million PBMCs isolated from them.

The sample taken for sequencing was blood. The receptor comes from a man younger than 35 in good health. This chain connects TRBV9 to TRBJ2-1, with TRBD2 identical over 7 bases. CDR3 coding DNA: TGTGCCAGCAGCGTAGTCGGTAACTTCGGGGGGAATGAGCAGTTCTTC. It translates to CASSVVGNFGGNEQFF.